This T cell receptor (beta chain) derives from a study of T cells in localized non-small cell lung cancer (TCRdb year 2020). Regarding the research as a whole: T cell repertoires of hundreds of early-stage NSCLC patients were analyzed, with tumors being compared against uninvolved tumor-adjacent lungs. The cohort was made up of around 250 treatment-naive NSCLC patients whose localized lung tumors had been resected. Of the NSCLC patients, about 130 were male and approximately 110 were female, and the mean age was about 69 years.

As for this clone: This clone's antigen is unknown. Per-base quality was not reported, and no clone a single base away is much larger than it.

For CDR1 and CDR2, the germline V gene (reference sequence) lists MNHNY and SVGAGI. Measured from the cysteine to the phenylalanine, the CDR3 is 14 residues long. Of all the DNA, just the CDR3 is kept, 42 bases in frame from base 1. Between the V and J ends, shortened by 1 base and 6 bases respectively, the junction contains 10 bases. On the study overall, not on this receptor specifically: Uninvolved tumor-adjacent lung showed the highest T cell clonality, higher than tumor, which suggests more focused antigenic responses in the uninvolved tumor-adjacent lung. Because the study design was exploratory, TCR variables were selected using unadjusted p-values without false-discovery rate correction. Longer overall survival was associated with higher T cell density in blood, whereas shorter survival was associated with higher clonality in adjacent lung. Because multi-region sequencing of the tumors was not done, intratumor heterogeneity could not be ruled out. A median of about 61 of the top 100 tumor clones turned up in the paired uninvolved adjacent lung, and some 28 of those clones also ranked among the top 100 of that same adjacent lung.

At diagnosis, peripheral blood, uninvolved tumor-adjacent lung and tumor were collected and were preserved as a mix of fresh-frozen and FFPE material. For TCR repertoire profiling, blood samples were analyzed in the form of peripheral blood mononuclear cells. The immunoSEQ Assay was used to sequence TCR beta CDR3 regions from DNA. Per the source publication's procedure: T cell density was computed as TCR beta template counts normalized to usable DNA estimated by amplifying housekeeping genes. Using the preseqR package, richness was estimated by extrapolating to 120,000 templates for tissue samples and 400,000 templates for PBMC samples. Clonality was calculated as one minus Pielou's evenness. Differential abundance testing on productive amino-acid clonotypes, with a minimum total count of 5 and an alpha of 0.1, was used to identify tissue-enriched TCRs. The Jaccard Index and the Morisita Overlap Index were used to measure repertoire overlap between compartments. TCR beta CDR3s were clustered by GLIPH together with public tetramer-defined viral CDR3s, and at least three viral sequences plus V-gene enrichment were required for viral motifs. In TCRdb, the immuneACCESS table is reduced to in-frame sequences with V and J assigned. These tables do not hold every clone; where another copy was compared, an unresolved V gene accounts for under half, and the others remain unexplained. V and J calls and clone size come straight from that table; D and trimming were deduced from the DNA. The sample profile shows some 10,000 clones; more than 75% of them were found once. About 8.6% of the sample is taken by the ten largest.

The material was peripheral blood, obtained before any cancer treatment. This sequence uses TRBV6-6 and TRBJ1-3; 6 matching bases give a weak D call of TRBD1. The TCR originated in a male donor aged 60 or older with stage III lung adenocarcinoma. The CDR3 region: CASSYLAGENTIYF. The DNA reads TGTGCCAGCAGTTACTTGGCAGGGGAAAACACCATATATTTT.